In its sample, the clone carrying this T cell receptor (beta chain) was seen many times. This record comes from a study of T cell repertoires in cytomegalovirus infection. TCRdb re-called the reads with MiXCR, one entry per CDR3 protein. Of approximately 700,000 distinct CDR3 sequences in the sample, 35% to 40% were seen once. CDR1 is SGHTA and CDR2 is FQGNSA in the germline V gene. CDR3 length: 13 amino acids. V gave up 3 bases and J gave up 9 bases, with 9 bases separating them. The chain carries TRBV7-2 and TRBJ1-6; unclear D gene. The sample taken for sequencing was PBMCs. This TCR was sampled from a human donor in good health (CMV status not recorded). Some clones in this sample may be carry-over from other donors' samples. This chain's CDR3 is CASSFMGISPLHF. DNA for the CDR3: TGTGCCAGCAGCTTCATGGGAATTTCACCCCTCCACTTT.